This T cell receptor beta chain is drawn from a study of cytomegalovirus exposure and HLA in healthy donors. Whole-study context: Falling in the Caucasian-associated ancestry cluster were about 83% of under 450 genotyped donors.

Notes on the study in general: Exclusion applied to some V segments, including TRBV6-2 and TRBV6-3, as they were indistinguishable.

With regard to this clone: What it recognizes is unknown.

Germline assignment: CDR1 SNHLY and CDR2 FYNNEI. Trimming pared 6 bases from V and 3 bases from J, leaving 9 bases between. The CDR3 length is 12 residues. PCR involved 60 Vbeta and 13 Jbeta primers. Data came from immunoSEQ multiplex PCR; TCRdb stores just in-frame clones and leaves some out. The sample has 140,000 or so clones; around 75% are singletons. This chain connects TRBV2 to TRBJ2-7; no clear D. This receptor was identified in a woman between 35 and 50 years old in good health and CMV-seronegative. The sequencing input was PBMCs. Here the CDR3 DNA reads TGTGCCAGCAGCCAGACTGGCTACGAGCAGTACTTC. Its translation is CASSQTGYEQYF.